This T cell receptor beta chain was sequenced in a study of Ad26.COV2.S vaccination and SARS-CoV-2 variants. About the study: Enrolled in COV1001, the donor was in the Ad26.COV2.S trial arm, which received the vaccine. Ad26.COV2.S shots went into the muscle once or twice, 56 days apart.

Study results and limitations: Analytic work on TCR breadth and depth might have understated the full extent of total T cell responses.

Generated by immunoSEQ multiplex PCR, the TCRdb table keeps only in-frame clones and is missing some. The sample includes a few hundred thousand clones, approximately 88% seen only once; the top ten take less than 4.5%. Treatment defined: about 20 received Ad26.COV2.S at low or high dose, single or two shots; a few received placebo; per-sample allocation not given. Sampling was performed 63 days after the first vaccine or placebo injection. V lost 5 bases to trimming and J lost 2 bases; unmatched junction nucleotides: 3. The CDR3 has 14 residues. CDR1 and CDR2 from the germline V gene are KGHDR and SFDVKD. Remarks on this clone: The antigen remains undetermined.

The sample was peripheral blood, taken in a trial of Ad26.COV2.S vaccine versus placebo. This rearrangement joins TRBV24-1 to TRBJ2-5; the match to TRBD2 covers 8 bases. This TCR was sampled from a person between 18 and 65 years old who received the Ad26.COV2.S COVID-19 vaccine or a placebo. The CDR3 loop reads CATSGIAGQETQYF. The DNA of the CDR3 is TGTGCCACCAGTGGGATAGCGGGGCAAGAGACCCAGTACTTC.